This T cell receptor (beta chain) was observed in a study of T cell responses to AZD1222 COVID-19 vaccine. The assay was immunoSEQ multiplex PCR, and TCRdb's table has in-frame clones only and misses some. The sample lists under 95,000 clones; approximately 91% were seen once. Findings and limits, study-wide: Baseline testing showed seropositivity in only five to seven AZD1222 recipients. At 160-218 and 743-854, vaccine-associated CD4 TCRs were dominant, and they spanned spike. Rises in breadth and depth of Spike-specific TCRs came after two AZD1222 doses.

From germline, CDR1 is SNHLY and CDR2 FYNNEI. The V gene lost 6 bases and the J gene lost 3 bases, with 15 bases spanning the gap. CDR3 length equals 14 residues. In regard to this clone: The antigen is unknown.

This chain connects TRBV2 to TRBJ2-7; possibly TRBD1 or TRBD2 for D (5 bases each). The clonotype originates from an adult in good health. Sequencing was performed on peripheral blood, taken on day 0 of AZD1222 vaccination. The CDR3 region is CASSASQGVYEQYF. In nucleotides, the CDR3 is TGTGCCAGCAGCGCCTCGCAGGGAGTCTACGAGCAGTACTTC.